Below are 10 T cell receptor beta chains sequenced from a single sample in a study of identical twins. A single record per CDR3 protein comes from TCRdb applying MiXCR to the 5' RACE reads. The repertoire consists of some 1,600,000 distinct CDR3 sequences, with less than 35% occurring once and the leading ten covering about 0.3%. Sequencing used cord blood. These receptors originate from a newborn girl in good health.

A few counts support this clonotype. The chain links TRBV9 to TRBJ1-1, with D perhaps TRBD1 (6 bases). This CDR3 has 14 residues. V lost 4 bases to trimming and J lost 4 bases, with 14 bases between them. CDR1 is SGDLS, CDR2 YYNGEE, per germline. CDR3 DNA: TGTGCCAGCAGCACCGGGACACGGGGCACTGAAGCTTTCTTT. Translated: CASSTGTRGTEAFF.

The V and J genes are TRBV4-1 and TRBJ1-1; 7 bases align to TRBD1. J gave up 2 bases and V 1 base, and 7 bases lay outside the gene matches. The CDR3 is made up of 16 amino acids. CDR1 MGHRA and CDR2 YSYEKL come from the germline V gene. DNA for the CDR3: TGCGCCAGCAGCCAAGGAGGGGGCAGGCAAAACACTGAAGCTTTCTTT. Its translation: CASSQGGGRQNTEAFF.

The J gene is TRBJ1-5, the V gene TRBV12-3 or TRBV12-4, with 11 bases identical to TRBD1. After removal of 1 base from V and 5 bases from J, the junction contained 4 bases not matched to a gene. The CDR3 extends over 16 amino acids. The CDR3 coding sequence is TGTGCCAGCAGTTTAGTGGACAGGGGGCTTGATCAGCCCCAGCATTTT. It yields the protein CASSLVDRGLDQPQHF.

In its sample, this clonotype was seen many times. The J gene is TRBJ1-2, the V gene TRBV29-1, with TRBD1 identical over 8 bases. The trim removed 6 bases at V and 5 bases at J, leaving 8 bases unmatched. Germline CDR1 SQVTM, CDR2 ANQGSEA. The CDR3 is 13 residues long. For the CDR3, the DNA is TGCAGCGTCTCAGACAGGGGCCGTTATGGCTACACCTTC. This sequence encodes CSVSDRGRYGYTF.

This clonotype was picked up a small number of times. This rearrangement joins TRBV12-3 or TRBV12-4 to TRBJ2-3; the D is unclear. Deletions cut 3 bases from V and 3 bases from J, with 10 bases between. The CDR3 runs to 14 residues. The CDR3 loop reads CASSFELLTDTQYF. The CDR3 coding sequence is TGTGCCAGCAGTTTCGAACTTTTGACAGATACGCAGTATTTT.

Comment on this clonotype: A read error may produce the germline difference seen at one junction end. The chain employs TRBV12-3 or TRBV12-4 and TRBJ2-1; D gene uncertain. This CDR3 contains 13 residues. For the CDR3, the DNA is TGTGCCAGCAGTCCCAGTTCCTACGATGAGCAGTTCTTC. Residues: CASSPSSYDEQFF.

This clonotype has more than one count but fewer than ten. The CDR3 coding sequence is TGTGCCAGCAGCGGCGGGACTAGGCCTCAAGAGACCCAGTACTTC. It encodes CASSGGTRPQETQYF. The V call is TRBV9, the J call TRBJ2-5, with 8 positions matching TRBD2. CDR3 length: 15 residues. In germline, CDR1 is SGDLS, CDR2 YYNGEE. The V and J ends lost 3 bases and 2 bases, in that order; junction bases with no gene match: 6. The whole variable domain, filled in from reference TRBV9 and TRBJ2-5, reads DSGVTQTPKHLITATGQRVTLRCSPRSGDLSVYWYQQSLDQGLQFLIQYYNGEERAKGNILERFSAQQFPDLHSELNLSSLELGDSALYFCASSGGTRPQETQYFGPGTRLLVL.

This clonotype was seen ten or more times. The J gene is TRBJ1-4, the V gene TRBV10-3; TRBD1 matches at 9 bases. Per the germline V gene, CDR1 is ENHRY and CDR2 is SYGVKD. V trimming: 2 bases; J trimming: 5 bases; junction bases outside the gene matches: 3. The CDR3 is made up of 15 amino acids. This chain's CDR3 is CAISERDRENEKLFF. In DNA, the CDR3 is TGTGCCATCAGTGAGAGGGACAGGGAAAATGAAAAACTGTTTTTT.

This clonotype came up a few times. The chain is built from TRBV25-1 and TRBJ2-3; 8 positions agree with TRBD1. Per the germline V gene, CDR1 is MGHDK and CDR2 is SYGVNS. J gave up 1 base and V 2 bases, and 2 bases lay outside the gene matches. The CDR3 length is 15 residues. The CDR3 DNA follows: TGTGCCAGCAGTGAACTGACAGGGGGCACAGATACGCAGTATTTT. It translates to CASSELTGGTDTQYF.

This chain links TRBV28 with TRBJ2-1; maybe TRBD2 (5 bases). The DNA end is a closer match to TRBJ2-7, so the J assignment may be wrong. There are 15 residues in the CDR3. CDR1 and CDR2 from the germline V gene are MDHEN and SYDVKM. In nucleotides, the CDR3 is TGTGCCAGCCTCATTTCCTCTAGCTCCTACAATGAGCAGTACTTC. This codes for CASLISSSSYNEQYF.